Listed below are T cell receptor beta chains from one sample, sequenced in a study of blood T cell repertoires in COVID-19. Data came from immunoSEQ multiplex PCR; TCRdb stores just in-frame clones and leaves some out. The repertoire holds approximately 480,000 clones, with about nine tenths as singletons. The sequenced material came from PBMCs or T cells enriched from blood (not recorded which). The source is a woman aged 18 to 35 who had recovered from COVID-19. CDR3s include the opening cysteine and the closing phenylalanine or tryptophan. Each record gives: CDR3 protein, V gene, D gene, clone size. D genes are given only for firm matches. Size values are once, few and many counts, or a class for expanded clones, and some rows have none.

CAISEGREIAYEQYF	TRBV10-3	TRBD2	NA
CASRPGRAPLHF	TRBV5-8	NA	NA
CASSPPLTGGLNTEAFF	TRBV18	NA	NA
CASSFSSNQPQHF	TRBV12-3/TRBV12-4	NA	NA
CASSPDRGRGPPEAFF	TRBV27	TRBD1	NA
CASSLSGNSYEQYF	TRBV5-1	NA	NA
CASRGVDRAGSPLHF	TRBV28	TRBD1	NA
CASSSLRRGGQETQYF	TRBV11-2	TRBD2	NA
CASTLMGTGLGYGYTF	TRBV27	TRBD1	NA
CSASLPGGGGYTF	TRBV20-1	TRBD1	NA
CASNTGGVSYEQYF	TRBV3-1/TRBV3-2	TRBD1	few
CASSLRTGKSGNTIYF	TRBV5-1	TRBD1	NA
CASSIRRTSGVVEQFF	TRBV19	TRBD2	NA
CASSQAGGQGYSPLHF	TRBV3-1/TRBV3-2	TRBD1	NA
CASSLDGRGGNQPQHF	TRBV7-9	NA	NA
CASSLTLAGVYSPLHF	TRBV27	NA	NA
CSSWDSRNTEAFF	TRBV29-1	TRBD1	NA
CATRQGSTYEQYF	TRBV19	TRBD1	NA
CASTVFTGPGGYTF	TRBV11-2	NA	NA
CASGGQGNQPQHF	TRBV10-2	TRBD1	NA
CATRAAGQYSYNEQFF	TRBV5-4	NA	NA
CAWSVSVPSGNTIYF	TRBV30	NA	NA
CASSQSVRDIQYF	TRBV3-1/TRBV3-2	NA	NA
CASSPPSGRVTEAFF	TRBV6-5	NA	NA